The clone carrying this TCR beta chain was observed at least ten times. Noted time point: newly diagnosed GD, antithyroid drugs for less than 3 months. Scientists built the TCR library using RNA that was extracted from PBMCs. The sample belongs to a study of regulatory T cells in long-lasting Graves disease. In building TCR beta libraries, iRepertoire HTBI primers were used together with Arm-PCR of CDR3 regions. TCRdb reprocessed the multiplex PCR reads via MiXCR and lists one record per CDR3 protein. The table shows fewer than 450,000 distinct CDR3 sequences, with around 16% occurring only once. Unmatched junction bases numbered 3, after V lost 6 bases and J lost 3 bases. The CDR3 runs 14 residues. Per germline, CDR1 SNHLY and CDR2 FYNNEI. These sequences were also reported in another study, on T cells in Graves' hyperthyroidism and ophthalmopathy.

The V call is TRBV2, the J call TRBJ1-4; TRBD1 matches 8 bases. Sample: peripheral blood mononuclear cells (PBMCs), taken at new diagnosis, from a patient treated with antithyroid drugs. The receptor comes from a woman aged 40 to 55 with Graves disease. The CDR3 here is CASRVTGANEKLFF. The CDR3 DNA sequence: TGTGCCAGCAGGGTGACAGGGGCTAATGAAAAACTGTTTTTT.